The 13 T cell receptor beta chains below all came from one sample that was sequenced in a study of T cell responses to AZD1222 COVID-19 vaccine. Clones were sequenced by immunoSEQ multiplex PCR, and TCRdb holds only the in-frame ones, with some missing. The table lists roughly 200,000 clones, 80% to 95% of them singletons. This specimen was peripheral blood, taken on day 0 of AZD1222 vaccination. The receptors derive from an adult in good health.

The V gene is TRBV12-3 or TRBV12-4, the J gene TRBJ2-3; maybe TRBD2 (6 bases). Deletions cut 8 bases from V and 11 bases from J, with 17 bases between. There are 12 residues in the CDR3. This chain's CDR3 is CASLMGRGRQYF. The CDR3 DNA follows: TGTGCCAGCCTTATGGGGCGGGGTAGGCAGTATTTT.

This chain connects TRBV19 to TRBJ1-5; no definite D call. The germline V gene encodes CDR1 LNHDA and CDR2 SQIVND (reference sequence). V was trimmed by 11 bases and J by 1 base, leaving 15 bases between them. The CDR3 is 14 amino acids. Here the CDR3 reads CAPEGAQSNQPQHF. The CDR3 nucleotides read TGTGCCCCCGAGGGAGCGCAGAGCAATCAGCCCCAGCATTTT.

V gene TRBV5-1 combines with J gene TRBJ1-6; no clear D gene. The CDR3 contains 15 residues. Trimming shortened V by 0 bases and J by 9 bases, and 13 bases separated the two germline ends. Germline assignment: CDR1 SGHRS and CDR2 YFSETQ. The CDR3 is CASSLGSPVGSPLHF. The CDR3 coding sequence is TGCGCCAGCAGCTTGGGGTCCCCGGTTGGTTCACCCCTCCACTTT.

The chain joins TRBV28 to TRBJ2-6, with D possibly TRBD2 on 6 matching bases. Germline CDR1 reads MDHEN; CDR2 reads SYDVKM. This CDR3 region has 15 residues. The V gene lost 9 bases and the J gene lost 0 bases, with 12 bases spanning the gap. The CDR3 sequence is CASREDYSGANVLTF. DNA for the CDR3: TGTGCCAGTAGGGAGGACTACTCTGGGGCCAACGTCCTGACTTTC.

The V and J genes are TRBV5-8 and TRBJ1-1, with TRBD1 identical over 8 bases. V gave up 4 bases and J gave up 1 base; unmatched junction bases: 6. From germline, CDR1 is SGHTS and CDR2 YDEGEE. CDR3 length: 15 amino acids. The CDR3 nucleotides are TGTGCCAGCAGCCCATGGACAGGGAAGAACACTGAAGCTTTCTTT. Its translation: CASSPWTGKNTEAFF.

The rearrangement links TRBV6-5 to TRBJ2-3; 9 nucleotides align to TRBD2. This CDR3 has 15 amino acids. Germline CDR1 MNHEY, CDR2 SVGAGI. The trim removed 7 bases at V and 3 bases at J, leaving 8 bases unmatched. This CDR3 reads CASKISGGTTDTQYF. The CDR3, as DNA: TGTGCCAGCAAAATTAGCGGGGGTACGACAGATACGCAGTATTTT.

V gene TRBV7-2 combines with J gene TRBJ2-7, with 10 bases matching TRBD1. Germline lookup yields CDR1 SGHTA and CDR2 FQGNSA. The CDR3 is 14 amino acids. Unmatched junction bases numbered 6, after V lost 5 bases and J lost 5 bases. The CDR3 nucleotides read TGTGCCAGCAGCGTCAGACAGGGGGCAAACGAGCAGTACTTC. Translation gives CASSVRQGANEQYF.

This chain joins TRBV5-6 and TRBJ1-2; the match to TRBD1 covers 8 bases. This CDR3 has 16 amino acids. The germline V gene has CDR1 SGHDT and CDR2 YYEEEE. J was trimmed by 5 bases and V by 0 bases; bases with no gene match: 9. The CDR3 DNA is TGTGCCAGCAGCTTGGAACAGGGGGACTTTCCTTATGGCTACACCTTC. Translation gives CASSLEQGDFPYGYTF.

The V and J genes are TRBV19 and TRBJ1-1; possible D gene TRBD1, 5 bases. Trimming took off 5 bases at V and 0 bases at J, with 10 bases between the two ends. This CDR3 has 14 amino acids. Germline lookup yields CDR1 LNHDA and CDR2 SQIVND (reference sequence). The CDR3 here is CASSLSGMNTEAFF. The CDR3 nucleotides are TGTGCCAGTAGTCTCTCAGGGATGAACACTGAAGCTTTCTTT. The whole variable domain, remainder taken from reference TRBV19 and TRBJ1-1, is DGGITQSPKYLFRKEGQNVTLSCEQNLNHDAMYWYRQDPGQGLRLIYYSQIVNDFQKGDIAEGYSVSREKKESFPLTVTSAQKNPTAFYLCASSLSGMNTEAFFGQGTRLTVV.

The gene calls are TRBV12-3 or TRBV12-4 and TRBJ1-2; D perhaps matches TRBD1 (6 bases). The CDR3 length is 13 residues. The germline V and J ends were trimmed by 2 bases and 7 bases, with 11 bases remaining between them. The CDR3 sequence is CASSLFGGPGYTF. For the CDR3, the DNA is TGTGCCAGCAGTTTATTCGGGGGGCCTGGCTACACCTTC.

The chain links TRBV18 to TRBJ2-3; tentatively, D is TRBD2 (6 bases). Germline V CDR1 and CDR2: KGHSH, LQKENI. The CDR3 is 15 residues long. V lost 3 bases and J 2 bases, leaving 12 bases between the germline ends. The CDR3 loop reads CASSPQRASTDTQYF. The CDR3 DNA follows: TGTGCCAGCTCACCGCAGCGGGCATCCACAGATACGCAGTATTTT.

This clone was counted a single time. The chain's CDR3 is CASKAGDPSTDTQYF. In nucleotides, the CDR3 is TGTGCCAGCAAGGCAGGGGACCCTAGCACAGATACGCAGTATTTT. This chain links TRBV9 with TRBJ2-3, with D perhaps matching TRBD1 (6 bases). The V and J ends lost 6 bases and 0 bases respectively, with 14 bases between them. The germline V gene has CDR1 SGDLS and CDR2 YYNGEE. This CDR3 comprises 15 residues.

The chain is built from TRBV19 and TRBJ2-7; TRBD1 matches 8 bases. The germline V gene encodes CDR1 LNHDA and CDR2 SQIVND (reference sequence). V shed 5 bases, J shed 4 bases, and the junction held 7 bases outside the gene matches. CDR3 length equals 14 residues. The CDR3 is CASSRTGKYYEQYF. CDR3 bases: TGTGCCAGTAGTCGGACAGGGAAATATTACGAGCAGTACTTC.